This TCR beta chain was sequenced in a study of blood T cell repertoires in COVID-19. Generated by immunoSEQ multiplex PCR, the TCRdb table keeps only in-frame clones and is missing some. The sample consists of some 250,000 clones, roughly 86% of them appearing once. The germline gives CDR1 SNHLY, CDR2 FYNNEI. V was cut by 6 bases and J by 0 bases, with 5 bases left in between. There are 13 residues in the CDR3. Input material: peripheral blood. This chain uses TRBV2 with TRBJ2-2; D might be TRBD2 (5 bases). This receptor was identified in a woman in her twenties or thirties with acute or convalescent COVID-19. The CDR3 sequence: CASSGANTGELFF. CDR3 DNA: TGTGCCAGCAGCGGGGCGAACACCGGGGAGCTGTTTTTT.